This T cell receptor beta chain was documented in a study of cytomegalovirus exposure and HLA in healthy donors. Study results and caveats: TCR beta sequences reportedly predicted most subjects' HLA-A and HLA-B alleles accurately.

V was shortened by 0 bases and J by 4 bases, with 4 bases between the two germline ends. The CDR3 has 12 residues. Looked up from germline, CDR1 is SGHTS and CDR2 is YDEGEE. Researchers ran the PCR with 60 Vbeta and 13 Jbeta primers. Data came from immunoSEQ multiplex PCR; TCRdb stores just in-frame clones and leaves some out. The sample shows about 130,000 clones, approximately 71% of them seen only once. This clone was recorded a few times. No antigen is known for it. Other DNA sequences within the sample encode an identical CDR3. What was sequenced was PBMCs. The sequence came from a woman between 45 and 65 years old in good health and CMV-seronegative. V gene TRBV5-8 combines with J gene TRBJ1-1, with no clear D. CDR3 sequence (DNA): TGTGCCAGCAGCTTGGTAGCCACTGAAGCTTTCTTT. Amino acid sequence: CASSLVATEAFF. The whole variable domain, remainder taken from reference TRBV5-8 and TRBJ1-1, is EAGVTQSPTHLIKTRGQQATLRCSPISGHTSVYWYQQALGLGLQFLLWYDEGEERNRGNFPPRFSGRQFPNYSSELNVNALELEDSALYLCASSLVATEAFFGQGTRLTVV.